A single sample is the source of the 27 T cell receptor beta chains below, sequenced in a study of OX40 agonist ivuxolimab in advanced cancers. Repertoires were generated with immunoSEQ multiplex PCR, while TCRdb's copy carries only in-frame clones and drops some. This table holds about 58,000 clones, 83% found once. Source: CD4+ or CD8+ T cells sorted from blood, taken in a trial of the OX40 agonist ivuxolimab. Receptors were obtained from an adult with an advanced solid tumor such as melanoma, head and neck, liver or kidney cancer.

The chain uses TRBV15 and TRBJ2-7; the D is unclear. Trimming shortened V by 4 bases and J by 7 bases, and 23 bases separated the two germline ends. Germline CDR1 LNHNV, CDR2 YYDKDF (reference sequence). The CDR3 sequence is 16 residues long. CDR3 DNA: TGTGCCACCAGCATTACAACCGGGCCCCCAAATCGGGAGCAGTACTTC. The encoded protein is CATSITTGPPNREQYF.

This chain uses TRBV6-5 with TRBJ1-2; D call uncertain. The CDR3 extends over 14 amino acids. Germline loops: CDR1 MNHEY, CDR2 SVGAGI. Trimming took 8 bases from V and 7 from J, leaving 20 bases between them. CDR3: CASQGWAVGAGYTF. DNA for the CDR3: TGTGCCAGCCAAGGGTGGGCAGTAGGCGCTGGCTACACCTTC.

The chain employs TRBV5-1 and TRBJ2-7, with 10 bases aligning to TRBD2. The CDR3 length is 17 residues. Germline values: CDR1 SGHRS, CDR2 YFSETQ. The V and J ends lost 0 bases and 2 bases, in that order; junction bases with no gene match: 8. This CDR3 is CASSLDPSGGYTYEQYF. Written as DNA, the CDR3 is TGCGCCAGCAGCTTGGACCCTAGCGGGGGTTACACCTACGAGCAGTACTTC.

This chain links TRBV5-1 with TRBJ1-2; 10 nucleotides match TRBD1. The CDR3 runs to 14 residues. From germline, CDR1 is SGHRS and CDR2 YFSETQ. After removal of 3 bases from V and 9 bases from J, the junction contained 8 bases not matched to a gene. DNA of the CDR3: TGCGCCAGCAGCTCGTTCCCGGGACAGGGGAGCTACACCTTC. It specifies CASSSFPGQGSYTF.

The rearrangement links TRBV5-3 to TRBJ2-1, with D unclear. TRBV5-3 is treated as an ORF (open reading frame) with a function not yet certain. Trimming removed 2 bases from V and 5 bases from J, with 20 bases in between. The CDR3 loop spans 17 amino acids. CDR3 DNA: TGTGCCAGAAGCTTTGTCCTTCCCTTTCCTATTCACAATGAGCAGTTCTTC. Protein: CARSFVLPFPIHNEQFF.

In its sample, this clone was seen once. V usage is TRBV2 and J usage is TRBJ1-5; tentative D call: TRBD1 (5 bases). The CDR3 sequence is 14 residues long. Germline V CDR1 and CDR2: SNHLY, FYNNEI. The V end was cut by 2 bases, the J end by 5 bases, with 10 bases between. The CDR3 loop reads CASSESGKYQPQHF. For the CDR3, the DNA is TGTGCCAGCAGTGAATCAGGGAAATATCAGCCCCAGCATTTT.

The CDR3 sequence: CAIAGTGDQPQHF. Here the CDR3 DNA reads TGTGCCATCGCCGGGACAGGGGACCAGCCCCAGCATTTT. This rearrangement joins TRBV10-3 to TRBJ1-5; TRBD1 aligns across 10 bases. CDR1 and CDR2 (germline): ENHRY, SYGVKD. V lost 8 bases, J lost 7 bases, and 5 bases stayed unmatched. The CDR3 has 13 amino acids.

This clone was counted a few times. The chain is built from TRBV4-1 and TRBJ2-7; TRBD1 aligns across 9 bases. The CDR3 has 16 residues. From germline, CDR1 is MGHRA and CDR2 YSYEKL. J was trimmed by 3 bases and V by 0 bases; bases with no gene match: 6. The CDR3 nucleotides are TGCGCCAGCAGCCAAGAACCGGGACAGGGTATCTACGAGCAGTACTTC. It codes for CASSQEPGQGIYEQYF.

The chain has TRBV16 and TRBJ2-1; TRBD2 aligns across 9 bases. Germline assignment: CDR1 KGHSY and CDR2 FQNENV. The length of the CDR3 is 15 residues. The trim removed 4 bases at V and 7 bases at J, leaving 8 bases unmatched. CDR3 nucleotide sequence: TGTGCCAGCAGCCGAAGCGGGGGGTCAGGGAATGAGCAGTTCTTC. Translating it yields CASSRSGGSGNEQFF. The full variable domain, with the rest looked up from reference TRBV16 and TRBJ2-1, is GEEVAQTPKHLVRGEGQKAKLYCAPIKGHSYVFWYQQVLKNEFKFLISFQNENVFDETGMPKERFSAKCLPNSPCSLEIQATKLEDSAVYFCASSRSGGSGNEQFFGPGTRLTVL.

The chain has TRBV19 and TRBJ1-5, with D possibly TRBD1 on 6 matching bases. Germline V gives CDR1 LNHDA, CDR2 SQIVND (reference sequence). The CDR3 runs to 16 residues. V was trimmed by 3 bases and J by 3 bases, leaving 15 bases between them. CDR3: CASSMGSGALNQPQHF. CDR3 coding DNA: TGTGCCAGTAGTATGGGGTCGGGGGCCCTCAATCAGCCCCAGCATTTT.

This clone was seen a few times. The CDR3 DNA follows: TGTGCCACCAGCAGAGGAGGGGGGAGGGGCAATGAGCAGTTCTTC. This encodes CATSRGGGRGNEQFF. The V call is TRBV15, the J call TRBJ2-1; D may be TRBD2 (7 bases). The CDR3 contains 15 residues. V dropped 1 base and J dropped 6 bases, with 13 bases sitting between them. CDR1 LNHNV and CDR2 YYDKDF come from the germline V gene (reference sequence).

The chain carries TRBV6-1 and TRBJ1-6; 7 bases align to TRBD1. Germline-derived CDR1 and CDR2 are MNHNS and SASEGT. The ends lost 8 bases at V and 8 bases at J; junction bases unmatched: 12. CDR3 length equals 15 residues. The CDR3 loop reads CASEGGPRGDSPLHF. CDR3 bases: TGTGCCAGCGAAGGGGGCCCCCGCGGGGATTCACCCCTCCACTTT.

The CDR3 loop reads CASSQGTSGGLNTQYF. As DNA, the CDR3 is TGCGCCAGCAGCCAGGGGACTAGCGGGGGGCTAAATACGCAGTATTTT. The V and J genes are TRBV4-3 and TRBJ2-3, with 15 bases fitting TRBD2. V was clipped by 3 bases and J by 7 bases; unmatched bases: 5. Germline lookup yields CDR1 LGHNA and CDR2 YSLEER. This CDR3 is 16 amino acids long.

V gene TRBV9 combines with J gene TRBJ2-6; no definite D call. The CDR3 has 16 residues. From germline, CDR1 is SGDLS and CDR2 YYNGEE. Trimming stripped 3 bases from V and 0 bases from J, with 10 bases between. DNA of the CDR3: TGTGCCAGCAGCGCCCCCCCTGGCTCTGGGGCCAACGTCCTGACTTTC. Protein product: CASSAPPGSGANVLTF.

V and J are TRBV2 and TRBJ1-1, with D possibly TRBD1 on 6 matching bases. The CDR3 runs to 13 residues. Germline CDR1 reads SNHLY; CDR2 reads FYNNEI. V was pared by 6 bases and J by 4 bases, with 12 bases between. CDR3 residues: CASRGRGATEAFF. CDR3 DNA: TGTGCCAGCAGGGGGAGGGGGGCCACTGAAGCTTTCTTT.

This chain connects TRBV5-6 to TRBJ1-1; a weak D match, TRBD1 (5 bases). There are 14 residues in the CDR3. Trimming left V 4 bases short and J 7 bases short, with 17 bases between. The germline V gene has CDR1 SGHDT and CDR2 YYEEEE. DNA for the CDR3: TGTGCCAGCAGCGCGGTATCCGGGGCGCTTGAAGCTTTCTTT. Protein: CASSAVSGALEAFF. Together with reference TRBV5-6 and TRBJ1-1, the CDR3 gives the full variable domain: DAGVTQSPTHLIKTRGQQVTLRCSPKSGHDTVSWYQQALGQGPQFIFQYYEEEERQRGNFPDRFSGHQFPNYSSELNVNALLLGDSALYLCASSAVSGALEAFFGQGTRLTVV.

J is TRBJ1-1 and V is TRBV18, with D maybe TRBD1 (5 bases). With 6 bases removed from V and 1 base from J, the gap between germline ends came to 12 bases. The CDR3 is 14 residues long. The germline V gene has CDR1 KGHSH and CDR2 LQKENI. CDR3 DNA: TGTGCCAGCTCTACAGGACCCACGAACACTGAAGCTTTCTTT. The encoded protein is CASSTGPTNTEAFF.

The J gene is TRBJ1-3, the V gene TRBV18; D remains unclear. The CDR3 runs 15 residues. Looked up from germline, CDR1 is KGHSH and CDR2 is LQKENI. V was pared by 2 bases and J by 0 bases, with 8 bases between. The CDR3 nucleotides read TGTGCCAGCTCACCAGGTGCCGGCTCTGGAAACACCATATATTTT. This encodes CASSPGAGSGNTIYF.

This sequence joins TRBV6-5 and TRBJ1-3; D gene unclear. This CDR3 contains 13 residues. Trimming stripped 6 bases from V and 9 bases from J, with 15 bases between. The germline V gene has CDR1 MNHEY and CDR2 SVGAGI. The CDR3 loop reads CASRPPHKSTIYF. The CDR3 bases are TGTGCCAGCAGACCACCCCACAAGAGCACCATATATTTT.

V gene TRBV28 combines with J gene TRBJ1-4; 7 positions agree with TRBD1. The V gene's germline CDR1 is MDHEN and CDR2 SYDVKM. V gave up 5 bases and J gave up 14 bases; unmatched junction bases: 14. The CDR3 is made up of 14 amino acids. The CDR3 sequence is CASSPEDRRVLLFF. In DNA form, the CDR3 reads TGTGCCAGCAGTCCCGAGGACAGGCGGGTGTTGCTGTTTTTT.

The rearrangement uses TRBV28 and TRBJ2-3; weak D call: TRBD1 (6 bases). This CDR3 has 14 residues. The germline V gene encodes CDR1 MDHEN and CDR2 SYDVKM. V lost 4 bases and J 2 bases, leaving 10 bases between the germline ends. CDR3 sequence: CASSSGQNTDTQYF. For the CDR3, the DNA is TGTGCCAGCAGTTCGGGACAAAACACAGATACGCAGTATTTT.

This chain uses TRBV7-8 with TRBJ2-2, with TRBD2 matching 9 bases. The V gene end was trimmed by 4 bases and the J gene end by 7 bases; junction bases not matched to a gene: 7. This CDR3 is 15 amino acids long. Germline CDR1 and CDR2: SGHVS and FQNEAQ. The CDR3 coding sequence is TGTGCCAGCAGCTCCCCTAGCGGGGTGAACGGGGAGCTGTTTTTT. This sequence encodes CASSSPSGVNGELFF.

V is TRBV28 and J is TRBJ1-2; 9 nucleotides match TRBD1. V gave up 4 bases and J gave up 4 bases; unmatched junction bases: 7. The germline V gene encodes CDR1 MDHEN and CDR2 SYDVKM. The CDR3 is 15 amino acids. The CDR3 DNA reads as TGTGCCAGCAGTTCACAGGGGGCCGACCCCTATGGCTACACCTTC. As protein: CASSSQGADPYGYTF.

The V call is TRBV6-1, the J call TRBJ1-5; TRBD1 might be the D (6 bases). Per germline, CDR1 MNHNS and CDR2 SASEGT. V was pared by 4 bases and J by 7 bases, with 14 bases between. The CDR3 runs to 14 residues. CDR3 nucleotide sequence: TGTGCCAGCAGTGCCCAGACAGGCCGGCAGCCCCAGCATTTT. It codes for CASSAQTGRQPQHF.

The chain couples TRBV6-1 to TRBJ1-5; possibly TRBD1 for D (6 bases). The CDR3 has 14 residues. CDR1 is MNHNS and CDR2 is SASEGT in the germline V gene. Deletions cut 2 bases from V and 5 bases from J, with 10 bases between. This CDR3 reads CASSEMGADQPQHF. As DNA, the CDR3 is TGTGCCAGCAGTGAAATGGGGGCCGATCAGCCCCAGCATTTT.

The chain links TRBV5-1 to TRBJ2-5; possibly TRBD1 for D (6 bases). Germline V gene data show CDR1 as SGHRS and CDR2 as YFSETQ. V shed 7 bases and J shed 1 base, with 11 bases lying between them. This CDR3 contains 13 residues. The CDR3 is CASHTDSQETQYF. CDR3 nucleotides: TGCGCCAGCCATACGGACAGCCAAGAGACCCAGTACTTC. The complete variable domain, with remaining parts taken from reference TRBV5-1 and TRBJ2-5, reads KAGVTQTPRYLIKTRGQQVTLSCSPISGHRSVSWYQQTPGQGLQFLFEYFSETQRNKGNFPGRFSGRQFSNSRSEMNVSTLELGDSALYLCASHTDSQETQYFGPGTRLLVL.

The genes are TRBV7-3 and TRBJ2-3; D is perhaps TRBD1 (6 bases). This CDR3 is built from 15 residues. Germline CDR1 SGHTA, CDR2 FQGTGA. V was cut by 2 bases and J by 3 bases, with 12 bases left in between. The CDR3, as DNA: TGTGCCAGCAGCTTATTTGGGGGCCCGACAGATACGCAGTATTTT. As protein: CASSLFGGPTDTQYF. Complete variable domain (other parts from reference TRBV7-3 and TRBJ2-3): GAGVSQTPSNKVTEKGKYVELRCDPISGHTALYWYRQSLGQGPEFLIYFQGTGAADDSGLPNDRFFAVRPEGSVSTLKIQRTERGDSAVYLCASSLFGGPTDTQYFGPGTRLTVL.